A single T cell receptor beta chain is shown here with its context. Some clones are missing from TCRdb's copy, which holds only in-frame ones; the method was immunoSEQ multiplex PCR. Of tens of thousands of clones detected, roughly 82% appear once; the ten largest clones hold roughly 25%. These data originate in a study of blood T cell repertoires in COVID-19. The overall study: Samples of COVID-19 (acute and convalescent) were obtained from the United States, Italy and Spain. PBMCs, B-cell-depleted T cells, or T cells provided the cDNA or gDNA that made up the material.

The CDR3 has 15 residues. V lost 2 bases and J 8 bases, leaving 13 bases between the germline ends. Per the germline V gene, CDR1 is MNHEY and CDR2 is SVGAGI. The genes are TRBV6-5 and TRBJ1-6; D may be TRBD1 (5 bases). The sample comprised peripheral blood. The TCR sequence derives from a man in his sixties with acute or convalescent COVID-19. This CDR3 is CASSYDSAVDSPLHF. CDR3 sequence (DNA): TGTGCCAGCAGTTACGACAGCGCGGTGGATTCACCCCTCCACTTT.